This T cell receptor (beta chain) was documented in a study of CD8+CD57+ T cells in acquired aplastic anemia. The study profiled TCR beta VDJ and CDR3 using genomic DNA as template. MiXCR, run by TCRdb on the reads, gives a single entry per CDR3 protein. Among roughly 50,000 distinct CDR3 sequences listed, about two thirds were seen once. This clonotype was counted many times. This CDR3 is 18 amino acids long. Trimming took off 1 base at V and 8 bases at J, with 21 bases between the two ends. Germline CDR1 reads SGHDN; CDR2 reads FVKESK. The TCR originated in a human donor in good health, serving as a control. The rearrangement uses TRBV14 and TRBJ1-6, with no clear D. Sequencing used sorted CD4+, CD8+, or CD8+CD57+ T cells (not recorded which) from PBMCs. The CDR3 loop is CASSQGVGVGFGDSPLHF. The DNA for the CDR3 is TGTGCCAGCAGCCAAGGAGTAGGAGTGGGGTTCGGGGATTCACCCCTCCACTTT.